This TCR beta chain is drawn from a study of CD8 T cells in Susac syndrome. Trimming at V came to 3 bases and at J to 2 bases, leaving 1 base not matched to a gene. The CDR3 is 14 amino acids. CDR1 is SGHNT, CDR2 YENEEA, per germline. Sequencing targeted TCR beta in blood CD8+ and CD4+ T cells. Negative isolation yielded CD4+ and CD8+ T cells, and FACS enriched TEMRA cells. It was with random hexamers that 0.5 to 1 ug RNA was reverse transcribed. The TCR beta CDR3 was amplified by immunoSEQ multiplex PCR across 54 Vbeta, 13 Jbeta. A single record per CDR3 protein comes from TCRdb applying MiXCR to the immunoSEQ multiplex PCR reads. The sample has 300,000 to 350,000 distinct CDR3 sequences; roughly 94% are singletons.

Sequencing used CD4+ T cells from PBMCs. The TCR originated in a human donor with multiple sclerosis. The gene calls are TRBV11-3 and TRBJ2-3, with TRBD2 matching over 8 bases. The CDR3 is CASSFSGNTDTQYF. In DNA form, the CDR3 reads TGTGCCAGCAGCTTTAGCGGGAACACAGATACGCAGTATTTT.